This TCR beta chain was observed in a study of shared T cell receptors in the human thymus. Profiled with immunoSEQ multiplex PCR; TCRdb holds only in-frame clones, not every one. The sample lists about 710,000 clones; around 87% were seen once. The length of the CDR3 is 14 residues. Germline V gives CDR1 MGHRA, CDR2 YSYEKL. V lost 1 base to trimming and J lost 6 bases, with 9 bases between them. The same sample was also studied in work on human thymus T cells. From that paper: Resections removed during corrective heart surgery provided the thymus tissue used.

The chain has TRBV4-1 and TRBJ2-2; unclear D gene. The sample was thymocytes. This receptor was identified in a boy in the first two years of life with a congenital heart defect. CDR3 nucleotides: TGCGCCAGCAGCCAAGTCTCTAACTCCGGGGAGCTGTTTTTT. Translating gives CASSQVSNSGELFF.